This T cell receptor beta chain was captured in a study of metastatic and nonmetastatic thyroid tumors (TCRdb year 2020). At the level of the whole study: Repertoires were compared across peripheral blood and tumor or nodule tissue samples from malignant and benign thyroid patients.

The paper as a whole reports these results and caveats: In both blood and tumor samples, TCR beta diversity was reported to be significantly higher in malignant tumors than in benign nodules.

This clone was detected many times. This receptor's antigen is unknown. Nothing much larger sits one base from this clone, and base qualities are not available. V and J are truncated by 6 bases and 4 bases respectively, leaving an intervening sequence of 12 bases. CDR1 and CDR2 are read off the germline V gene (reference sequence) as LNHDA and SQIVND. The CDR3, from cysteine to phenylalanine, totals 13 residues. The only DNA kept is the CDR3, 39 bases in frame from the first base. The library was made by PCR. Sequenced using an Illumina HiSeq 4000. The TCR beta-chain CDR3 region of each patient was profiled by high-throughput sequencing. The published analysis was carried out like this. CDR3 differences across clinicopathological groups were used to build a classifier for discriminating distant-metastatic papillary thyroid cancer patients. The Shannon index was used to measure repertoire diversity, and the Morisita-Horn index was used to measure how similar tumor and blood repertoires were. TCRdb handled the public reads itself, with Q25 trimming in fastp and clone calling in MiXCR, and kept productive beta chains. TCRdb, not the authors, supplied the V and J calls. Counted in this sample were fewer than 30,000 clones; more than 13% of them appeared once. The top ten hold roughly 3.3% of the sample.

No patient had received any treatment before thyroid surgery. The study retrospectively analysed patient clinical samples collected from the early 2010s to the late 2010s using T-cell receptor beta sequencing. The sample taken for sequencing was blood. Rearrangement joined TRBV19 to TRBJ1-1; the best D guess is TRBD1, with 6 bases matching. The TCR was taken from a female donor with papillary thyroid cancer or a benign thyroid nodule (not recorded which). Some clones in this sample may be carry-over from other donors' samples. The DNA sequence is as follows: TGTGCCAGTAGCAAGACAGGCGCCACTGAAGCTTTCTTT. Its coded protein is CASSKTGATEAFF.